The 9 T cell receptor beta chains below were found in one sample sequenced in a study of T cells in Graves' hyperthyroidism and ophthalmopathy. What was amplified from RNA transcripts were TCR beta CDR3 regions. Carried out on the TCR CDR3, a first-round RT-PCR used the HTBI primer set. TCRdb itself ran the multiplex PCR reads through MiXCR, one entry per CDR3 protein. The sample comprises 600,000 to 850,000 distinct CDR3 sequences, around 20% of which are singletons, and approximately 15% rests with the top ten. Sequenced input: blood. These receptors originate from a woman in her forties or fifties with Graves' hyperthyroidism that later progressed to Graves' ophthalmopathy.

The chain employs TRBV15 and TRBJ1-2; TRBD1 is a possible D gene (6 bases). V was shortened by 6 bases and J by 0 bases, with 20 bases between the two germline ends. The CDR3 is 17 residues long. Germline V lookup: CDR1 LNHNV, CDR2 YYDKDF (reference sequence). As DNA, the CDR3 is TGTGCCACCAGGCTACTCGTACGGGACACCACTAACTATGGCTACACCTTC. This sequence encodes CATRLLVRDTTNYGYTF.

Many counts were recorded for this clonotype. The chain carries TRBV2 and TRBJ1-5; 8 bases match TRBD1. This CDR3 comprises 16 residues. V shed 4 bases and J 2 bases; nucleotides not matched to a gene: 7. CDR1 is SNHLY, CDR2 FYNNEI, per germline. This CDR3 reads CASSVQGAIGNQPQHF. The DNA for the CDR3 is TGTGCCAGCAGTGTCCAGGGGGCGATTGGCAATCAGCCCCAGCATTTT. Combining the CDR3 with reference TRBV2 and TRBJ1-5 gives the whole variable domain EPEVTQTPSHQVTQMGQEVILRCVPISNHLYFYWYRQILGQKVEFLVSFYNNEISEKSEIFDDQFSVERPDGSNFTLKIRSTKLEDSAMYFCASSVQGAIGNQPQHFGDGTRLSIL.

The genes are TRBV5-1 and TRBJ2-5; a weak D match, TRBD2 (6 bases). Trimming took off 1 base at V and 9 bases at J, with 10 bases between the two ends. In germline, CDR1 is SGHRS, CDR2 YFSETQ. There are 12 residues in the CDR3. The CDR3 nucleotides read TGCGCCAGCAGCTTGATCGGGGAGGCCCAGTACTTC. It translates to CASSLIGEAQYF. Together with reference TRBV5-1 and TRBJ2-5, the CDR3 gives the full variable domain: KAGVTQTPRYLIKTRGQQVTLSCSPISGHRSVSWYQQTPGQGLQFLFEYFSETQRNKGNFPGRFSGRQFSNSRSEMNVSTLELGDSALYLCASSLIGEAQYFGPGTRLLVL.

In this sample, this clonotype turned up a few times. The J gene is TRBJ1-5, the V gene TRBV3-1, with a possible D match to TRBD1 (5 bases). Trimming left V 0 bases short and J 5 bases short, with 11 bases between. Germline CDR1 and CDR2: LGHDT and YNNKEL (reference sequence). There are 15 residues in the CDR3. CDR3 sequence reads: CASSQDSGTDQPQHF. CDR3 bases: TGTGCCAGCAGCCAAGACTCAGGGACCGATCAGCCCCAGCATTTT. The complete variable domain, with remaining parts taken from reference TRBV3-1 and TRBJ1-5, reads DTAVSQTPKYLVTQMGNDKSIKCEQNLGHDTMYWYKQDSKKFLKIMFSYNNKELIINETVPNRFSPKSPDKAHLNLHINSLELGDSAVYFCASSQDSGTDQPQHFGDGTRLSIL.

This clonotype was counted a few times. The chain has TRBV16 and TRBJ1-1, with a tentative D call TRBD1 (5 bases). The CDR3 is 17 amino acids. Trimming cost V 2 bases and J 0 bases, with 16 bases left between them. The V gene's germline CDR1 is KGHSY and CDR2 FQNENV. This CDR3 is CASSQIRGGLVNTEAFF. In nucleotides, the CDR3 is TGTGCCAGCAGCCAAATCCGGGGCGGACTCGTGAACACTGAAGCTTTCTTT.

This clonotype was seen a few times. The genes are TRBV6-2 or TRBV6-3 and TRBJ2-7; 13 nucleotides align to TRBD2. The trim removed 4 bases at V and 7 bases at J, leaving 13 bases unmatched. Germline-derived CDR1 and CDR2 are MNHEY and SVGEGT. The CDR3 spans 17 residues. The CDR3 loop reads CASSSRATSGGTKEQYF. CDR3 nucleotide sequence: TGTGCCAGCAGTTCAAGGGCGACTAGCGGGGGGACGAAAGAGCAGTACTTC.

CDR3 region: CASKIGAGANVLTF. CDR3 nucleotide sequence: TGTGCCAGTAAAATAGGAGCTGGGGCCAACGTCCTGACTTTC. The V call is TRBV19, the J call TRBJ2-6; D not resolved. Germline V gives CDR1 LNHDA, CDR2 SQIVND (reference sequence). The V gene lost 7 bases and the J gene lost 2 bases, with 9 bases spanning the gap. The CDR3 extends over 14 amino acids.

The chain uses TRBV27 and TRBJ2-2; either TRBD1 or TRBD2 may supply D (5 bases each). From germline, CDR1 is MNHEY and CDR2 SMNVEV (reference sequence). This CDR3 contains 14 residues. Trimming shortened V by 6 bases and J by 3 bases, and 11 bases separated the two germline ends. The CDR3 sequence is CASRGRGDTGELFF. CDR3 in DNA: TGTGCCAGCAGGGGTAGGGGAGACACCGGGGAGCTGTTTTTT.

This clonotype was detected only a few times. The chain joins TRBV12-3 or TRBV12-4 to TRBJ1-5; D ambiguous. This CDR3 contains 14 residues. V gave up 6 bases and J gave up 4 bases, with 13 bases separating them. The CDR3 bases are TGTGCCAGCAGCCCTGTGGGCAGTAATCAGCCCCAGCATTTT. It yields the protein CASSPVGSNQPQHF.